This entry concerns a single T cell receptor (beta chain). Its target is unknown. The data were produced by immunoSEQ multiplex PCR, yet TCRdb's version contains in-frame clones alone and is incomplete. The sample lists tens of thousands of clones, about 86% occurring once. The CDR3 runs to 16 residues. Germline V CDR1 and CDR2: SEHNR, FQNEAQ (reference sequence). V lost 3 bases and J lost 4, with 15 bases in between. The data are from a study of OX40 agonist ivuxolimab in advanced cancers. The overall study: A diagnosis of hepatocellular carcinoma, melanoma, renal cell or head and neck cancer was present in dose-escalation patients. Allowance was made for prior anti-PD-1, anti-PD-L1 or anti-CTLA-4 therapy, and approximately 41% had some. One patient with hepatocellular carcinoma and two with cutaneous melanoma, three in all, had partial responses. Study observations and caveats: Both blood CD4+ and CD8+ T cells showed clonal growth by week 6 at 0.1 to 3.0 mg/kg.

V is TRBV7-9 and J is TRBJ1-4; D not certain. The clonotype was recovered from an adult with an advanced solid tumor such as melanoma, head and neck, liver or kidney cancer. The sample was CD4+ or CD8+ T cells sorted from blood, taken in a trial of the OX40 agonist ivuxolimab. The CDR3 nucleotides read TGTGCCAGCAGCTTCCCGGCGGTGATAGATAATGAAAAACTGTTTTTT. Protein sequence: CASSFPAVIDNEKLFF.